The entry below describes one T cell receptor (beta chain). Its antigen is still unknown. Patients all relapsed after autologous stem cell transplantation, and there was variation in brentuximab vedotin exposure. The data are from a study of PD-1 blockade in classical Hodgkin lymphoma. Study-level results: Why the repertoires differ is still unclear, perhaps disease activity or prior therapy.

This CDR3 region has 17 residues. The junction had 9 bases not matched to a gene; V was cut back by 4 bases and J by 5 bases. The germline V gene has CDR1 SGHNT and CDR2 YYREEE (reference sequence). Sequenced by immunoSEQ multiplex PCR; TCRdb stores in-frame clones only, minus some. Of about 46,000 clones in the sample, around 81% were seen once. This sequence was found in a human donor with classical Hodgkin lymphoma. The sample consisted of peripheral blood mononuclear cells (PBMCs), taken before the second cycle of nivolumab. The chain uses TRBV5-4 and TRBJ2-2; 12 bases match TRBD2. CDR3 sequence: CASSAGTSGFKTGELFF. DNA for the CDR3: TGTGCCAGCAGCGCCGGGACTAGCGGGTTTAAGACCGGGGAGCTGTTTTTT. Complete variable domain (other parts from reference TRBV5-4 and TRBJ2-2): ETGVTQSPTHLIKTRGQQVTLRCSSQSGHNTVSWYQQALGQGPQFIFQYYREEENGRGNFPPRFSGLQFPNYSSELNVNALELDDSALYLCASSAGTSGFKTGELFFGEGSRLTVL.